In its sample, the clone carrying this TCR beta chain was seen a few times. Germline V CDR1 and CDR2: SGHRS, YFSETQ. This CDR3 spans 15 amino acids. V lost 4 bases, J lost 6 bases, and 9 bases stayed unmatched. This entry comes from a study of blood T cell repertoires in COVID-19. Study-wide context: T cells, B-cell-depleted T cells, or PBMCs supplied cDNA or gDNA.

Original processing notes: For nucleated cells, counts were estimated from reference gene primer amplification. Profiling relied on immunoSEQ multiplex PCR, and the TCRdb table lists in-frame clones only, not all of them. The DNA was the basis for D and trimming; V, J and clone size are from that table. The repertoire includes 210,000 or so clones, around four fifths of them detected once, and roughly 20% sits in the top ten. Sample: peripheral blood. This clonotype was sampled from a woman older than 75 with active or convalescent COVID-19. V usage is TRBV5-1 and J usage is TRBJ2-2, with 7 bases lining up with TRBD1. CDR3 nucleotides: TGCGCCAGCAGCGGAGCCACACAGGGGTCCGGGGAGCTGTTTTTT. Its protein product is CASSGATQGSGELFF.